This TCR beta chain was retrieved from a study of response to subunit inactivated influenza vaccine. TCRdb called the RT-PCR reads again in MiXCR, with one record for every CDR3 protein. The sample has 500,000 to 550,000 distinct CDR3 sequences; 20% to 25% are singletons. V lost 4 bases to trimming and J lost 3 bases; unmatched junction nucleotides: 5. From germline, CDR1 is KGHDR and CDR2 SFDVKD. CDR3 length: 15 amino acids. This sample was shared with a second study, whose subject was T cells expressing NK-cell markers. As reported in that work: UMI-tagged 5'RACE template switching yielded the TCR beta cDNA. One observes that, in several donors, these clonotypes were also the leading ones within the CD3+CD56-NKG2C+ fraction.

The rearrangement links TRBV24-1 to TRBJ2-7, with TRBD1 identical over 10 bases. Material: CD4+ T cells sorted from PBMCs, obtained roughly 12 days after vaccination. The receptor was derived from a man in his fifties who received an inactivated influenza vaccine. The CDR3 region has the DNA TGTGCCACCAGTGACCAACGGACAGGGGGCTACGAGCAGTACTTC. It encodes CATSDQRTGGYEQYF.